These 22 T cell receptor beta chains were all obtained from the same sample, sequenced in a study of shared clonotypes between healthy human individuals. Some clones are missing from TCRdb's copy, which holds only in-frame ones; the method was immunoSEQ multiplex PCR. The sample shows some 1,400,000 clones, over 95% of them seen only once. Input material: naive CD4+ T cells sorted from blood. Subset reported: CD45RA+ positively selected. The receptors shown here come from a young man in good health.

The chain combines TRBV7-3 with TRBJ2-3; maybe TRBD2 (7 bases). The CDR3 covers 16 residues. Germline-derived CDR1 and CDR2 are SGHTA and FQGTGA. V shed 8 bases and J shed 1 base, with 19 bases lying between them. As DNA, the CDR3 is TGTGCCAGCGGACCTACTAGAGGGGGGGGCACAGATACGCAGTATTTT. Amino acid sequence: CASGPTRGGGTDTQYF.

This clone was observed once. The CDR3 DNA reads TGTGCCAGCTCAGACTCGGGACTAGCCTCCTACGAGCAGTACTTC. Encoded protein: CASSDSGLASYEQYF. The rearrangement links TRBV18 to TRBJ2-7, with 9 bases fitting TRBD2. Trimming removed 5 bases from V and 0 bases from J; junction bases left unmatched: 5. Per the germline V gene, CDR1 is KGHSH and CDR2 is LQKENI. The CDR3 is made up of 15 amino acids.

The chain has TRBV5-5 and TRBJ1-5; a possible D gene is TRBD1 (5 bases). The CDR3 totals 14 residues. The germline V gene has CDR1 SGHKS and CDR2 YYEKEE (reference sequence). Trimming took off 2 bases at V and 1 base at J, with 7 bases between the two ends. The CDR3 is CASSFRDSNQPQHF. In DNA, the CDR3 is TGTGCCAGCAGCTTCCGGGACAGCAATCAGCCCCAGCATTTT.

This chain joins TRBV7-6 and TRBJ2-7; D may match TRBD1 or TRBD2 (6 bases each). Germline loops: CDR1 SGHVS, CDR2 FNYEAQ. CDR3 length: 17 amino acids. Trimming cost V 1 base and J 1 base, with 17 bases left between them. CDR3 residues: CASSLGGRLAKSYEQYF. CDR3 DNA: TGTGCCAGCAGCTTAGGGGGGCGGCTAGCGAAATCCTACGAGCAGTACTTC. Looking up the rest from reference TRBV7-6 and TRBJ2-7 gives the full variable domain: GAGVSQSPRYKVTKRGQDVALRCDPISGHVSLYWYRQALGQGPEFLTYFNYEAQQDKSGLPNDRFSAERPEGSISTLTIQRTEQRDSAMYRCASSLGGRLAKSYEQYFGPGTRLTVT.

Here the CDR3 DNA reads TGTGCCACCAGCAGAGGGGGGTACACAGATACGCAGTATTTT. Its translation is CATSRGGYTDTQYF. The V gene is TRBV15, the J gene TRBJ2-3; D is perhaps TRBD1 or TRBD2 (5 bases each). This CDR3 has 14 amino acids. The V end lost 1 base, the J end lost 2 bases, and 7 bases lay between the germline ends. The germline gives CDR1 LNHNV, CDR2 YYDKDF (reference sequence).

This chain connects TRBV19 to TRBJ2-7; 9 nucleotides align to TRBD1. There are 15 residues in the CDR3. The junction had 11 bases not matched to a gene; V was cut back by 5 bases and J by 6 bases. Germline V gives CDR1 LNHDA, CDR2 SQIVND (reference sequence). Here the CDR3 DNA reads TGTGCCAGTAGTCCCTATTCCGGGACAGGGTCCGAGCAGTACTTC. Protein: CASSPYSGTGSEQYF.

The chain employs TRBV4-1 and TRBJ2-2; D not certain. CDR3 length: 15 amino acids. V lost 0 bases, J lost 2 bases, and 7 bases lay in between. Germline CDR1 and CDR2: MGHRA and YSYEKL. The CDR3 here is CASSQDWGNTGELFF. CDR3 in DNA: TGCGCCAGCAGCCAAGACTGGGGAAACACCGGGGAGCTGTTTTTT.

This chain joins TRBV6-5 and TRBJ1-2, with TRBD1 matching 7 bases. This CDR3 region has 13 residues. Germline V gene sequence: CDR1 MNHEY, CDR2 SVGAGI. Trimming cost V 8 bases and J 8 bases; bases outside gene matches: 11. In DNA, the CDR3 is TGTGCCAGCGGGCCGACAGGGAGAAGAGGCTACACCTTC. It translates to CASGPTGRRGYTF.

This chain joins TRBV27 and TRBJ1-4; TRBD1 agrees at 8 bases. This CDR3 is built from 14 residues. Losses at the gene ends were 5 bases for V and 8 bases for J; bases not matched to a gene: 7. Germline V lookup: CDR1 MNHEY, CDR2 SMNVEV (reference sequence). CDR3 coding DNA: TGTGCCAGCAGTCAGGACAGGGTGAGGGAAAAACTGTTTTTT. Its translation is CASSQDRVREKLFF.

The rearrangement joins TRBV7-2 to TRBJ2-7; D might be TRBD1 (5 bases). The length of the CDR3 is 14 residues. Deletions cut 6 bases from V and 0 bases from J, with 12 bases between. Germline V gene sequence: CDR1 SGHTA, CDR2 FQGNSA. For the CDR3, the DNA is TGTGCCAGCAGTGGGGCGGCGAGCTCCTACGAGCAGTACTTC. This gives the protein CASSGAASSYEQYF.

CDR3 DNA sequence: TGTGCCAGCAGCCTTAGCGGGAACTACAATGAGCAGTTCTTC. This translates into CASSLSGNYNEQFF. The chain joins TRBV5-5 to TRBJ2-1; 8 positions match TRBD2. V was pared by 4 bases and J by 3 bases, with 3 bases of the junction left unmatched. Germline CDR1 is SGHKS and CDR2 is YYEKEE (reference sequence). The CDR3 is 14 residues long.

The chain is built from TRBV5-4 and TRBJ2-6; 7 positions agree with TRBD1. Unmatched junction bases numbered 7, after V lost 3 bases and J lost 1 base. CDR1 and CDR2 (germline): SGHNT, YYREEE (reference sequence). The CDR3 totals 17 residues. The chain's CDR3 is CASSSPTTGSGANVLTF. CDR3 DNA: TGTGCCAGCAGCTCGCCCACGACAGGGTCTGGGGCCAACGTCCTGACTTTC.

The chain recombines TRBV7-9 with TRBJ2-5, with D uncertain. Germline V gives CDR1 SEHNR, CDR2 FQNEAQ (reference sequence). The germline V and J ends were trimmed by 5 bases and 1 base, with 20 bases remaining between them. The CDR3 is 17 residues long. The CDR3 region has the DNA TGTGCCAGCAGCCCAGTGCGCAGACGATCATCCCAAGAGACCCAGTACTTC. This translates into CASSPVRRRSSQETQYF.

The chain is built from TRBV11-3 and TRBJ2-7, with 8 bases aligning to TRBD2. V trimming: 6 bases; J trimming: 3 bases; junction bases outside the gene matches: 7. The CDR3 totals 14 residues. Germline CDR1 SGHNT, CDR2 YENEEA. The chain's CDR3 is CASSPTSGHYEQYF. The DNA for the CDR3 is TGTGCCAGCAGTCCAACTAGCGGACACTACGAGCAGTACTTC.

The chain has TRBV29-1 and TRBJ2-1; perhaps TRBD2 as D (6 bases). The ends were cut back, 6 bases at V and 7 bases at J, with 19 bases in the middle. Germline CDR1 is SQVTM and CDR2 is ANQGSEA. The CDR3 contains 14 residues. Written as DNA, the CDR3 is TGCAGCGTCGGATTTAGCGGTAGGTGGAATGAGCAGTTCTTC. Its translation: CSVGFSGRWNEQFF.

This clone has just one count. J is TRBJ2-7 and V is TRBV2, with D perhaps matching TRBD2 (7 bases). This CDR3 has 12 amino acids. V was trimmed by 11 bases and J by 3 bases, leaving 14 bases between them. Germline V gene lookup returns CDR1 SNHLY and CDR2 FYNNEI. As DNA, the CDR3 is TGTGCCGGACAGCGGGACCTCTACGAGCAGTACTTC. Translation gives CAGQRDLYEQYF.

The chain employs TRBV27 and TRBJ1-5; maybe TRBD1 (6 bases). Germline CDR1 is MNHEY and CDR2 is SMNVEV (reference sequence). CDR3 length equals 16 residues. Trimming took off 2 bases at V and 3 bases at J, with 14 bases between the two ends. CDR3 DNA sequence: TGTGCCAGCAGTTTAAGGATGAGGGGGAACAATCAGCCCCAGCATTTT. Its translation: CASSLRMRGNNQPQHF.

The chain uses TRBV28 and TRBJ1-2, with D tentatively TRBD1 (5 bases). Trimming removed 8 bases from V and 1 base from J, with 8 bases in between. This CDR3 is 12 amino acids long. Germline V CDR1 and CDR2: MDHEN, SYDVKM. The CDR3 reads CASGGFNYGYTF. The DNA for the CDR3 is TGTGCCAGCGGGGGATTTAACTATGGCTACACCTTC.

This clone was seen more than once but under ten times. The genes are TRBV5-1 and TRBJ2-6; 8 bases align to TRBD1. The CDR3 consists of 16 residues. V was clipped by 3 bases and J by 2 bases; unmatched bases: 4. The germline CDR1 and CDR2 sequences are SGHRS and YFSETQ. CDR3 in amino acids: CASSYAGGAGANVLTF. The DNA of the CDR3 is TGCGCCAGCAGCTACGCAGGGGGCGCTGGGGCCAACGTCCTGACTTTC.

This clone was seen just once. The chain joins TRBV7-9 to TRBJ1-4, with D possibly TRBD1 on 6 matching bases. The CDR3 spans 13 residues. With 5 bases removed from V and 5 bases from J, the gap between germline ends came to 9 bases. Germline CDR1 and CDR2: SEHNR and FQNEAQ (reference sequence). As DNA, the CDR3 is TGTGCCAGCAGCCGAGGGGGGAATGAAAAACTGTTTTTT. It codes for CASSRGGNEKLFF.

This sequence joins TRBV27 and TRBJ2-7; D is ambiguous. Germline assignment: CDR1 MNHEY and CDR2 SMNVEV (reference sequence). V lost 4 bases, J lost 0 bases, and 16 bases lay in between. The CDR3 has 16 amino acids. CDR3 bases: TGTGCCAGCAGTTATAGGCTCGCGGCAAGCTCCTACGAGCAGTACTTC. This sequence encodes CASSYRLAASSYEQYF.

The chain carries TRBV5-6 and TRBJ1-5; D is unresolved. The V and J ends lost 0 bases and 9 bases respectively, with 10 bases between them. The CDR3 loop spans 13 amino acids. CDR1 is SGHDT and CDR2 is YYEEEE in the germline V gene. Here the CDR3 reads CASSLGRVPPQHF. The CDR3 nucleotides read TGTGCCAGCAGCTTGGGTAGGGTGCCGCCCCAGCATTTT. Filled out from reference TRBV5-6 and TRBJ1-5, the complete variable domain reads DAGVTQSPTHLIKTRGQQVTLRCSPKSGHDTVSWYQQALGQGPQFIFQYYEEEERQRGNFPDRFSGHQFPNYSSELNVNALLLGDSALYLCASSLGRVPPQHFGDGTRLSIL.